These 13 T cell receptor beta chains came from one sample sequenced in a study of OX40 agonist ivuxolimab in advanced cancers. Profiled with immunoSEQ multiplex PCR; TCRdb holds only in-frame clones, not every one. The table includes around 45,000 clones, roughly three quarters detected once. The specimen comprised CD4+ or CD8+ T cells sorted from blood, sampled in a trial of the OX40 agonist ivuxolimab. The receptor set was obtained from an adult with an advanced solid tumor such as melanoma, head and neck, liver or kidney cancer.

The J gene is TRBJ1-2, the V gene TRBV7-9, with D perhaps TRBD1 (5 bases). Germline CDR1 SEHNR, CDR2 FQNEAQ (reference sequence). The CDR3 has 12 residues. V lost 2 bases and J lost 6, with 7 bases in between. CDR3 residues: CASSLSRDGYTF. The CDR3 nucleotides read TGTGCCAGCAGCTTATCCAGGGATGGCTACACCTTC.

This clone has just a few counts. The chain uses TRBV7-9 and TRBJ1-2; 9 bases align to TRBD1. From germline, CDR1 is SEHNR and CDR2 FQNEAQ (reference sequence). V lost 4 bases to trimming and J lost 6 bases; unmatched junction nucleotides: 6. The CDR3 totals 14 residues. CDR3 in amino acids: CASSSRDRVDGYTF. CDR3 in DNA: TGTGCCAGCAGCTCCCGGGACAGGGTTGATGGCTACACCTTC.

Only a few counts were recorded for this clone. Written as DNA, the CDR3 is TGTGCCAGCAGTTACGGTACAGGGGCTTTCAATGAAAAACTGTTTTTT. Protein sequence: CASSYGTGAFNEKLFF. The gene calls are TRBV6-6 and TRBJ1-4, with 7 bases identical to TRBD1. The CDR3 is made up of 16 amino acids. The trim removed 2 bases at V and 5 bases at J, leaving 8 bases unmatched. Germline V lookup: CDR1 MNHNY, CDR2 SVGAGI (reference sequence).

The V and J genes are TRBV11-2 and TRBJ2-3; possible D gene TRBD2, 6 bases. Trimming cost V 5 bases and J 2 bases, with 8 bases left between them. Germline lookup yields CDR1 SGHAT and CDR2 FQNNGV. The CDR3 loop spans 13 amino acids. The CDR3 region is CASSAGTTDTQYF. The CDR3 nucleotides read TGTGCCAGCAGCGCGGGGACCACAGATACGCAGTATTTT.

This clone was seen a few times. V usage is TRBV12-5 and J usage is TRBJ2-2; 11 bases are shared with TRBD2. The trim removed 0 bases at V and 2 bases at J, leaving 5 bases unmatched. The germline V gene has CDR1 LGHNT and CDR2 FRNRAP. This CDR3 has 18 amino acids. The CDR3 here is CASGLVPLAGGNTGELFF. The CDR3, as DNA: TGTGCTAGTGGTTTGGTACCGCTAGCGGGAGGCAACACCGGGGAGCTGTTTTTT.

The chain recombines TRBV2 with TRBJ1-4, with D unresolved. Germline assignment: CDR1 SNHLY and CDR2 FYNNEI. The CDR3 spans 15 residues. V was trimmed by 1 base and J by 5 bases, leaving 11 bases between them. The CDR3 DNA reads TGTGCCAGCAGTGAAGGGGCAGGCAACAATGAAAAACTGTTTTTT. Translating it yields CASSEGAGNNEKLFF.

The genes are TRBV5-1 and TRBJ2-1, with 7 bases that match TRBD2. CDR1 and CDR2 from the germline V gene are SGHRS and YFSETQ. V shed 6 bases and J 2 bases; nucleotides not matched to a gene: 8. The CDR3 covers 15 residues. CDR3 DNA: TGCGCCAGCACCCTAGTAGGGACTACCTACAATGAGCAGTTCTTC. Translated: CASTLVGTTYNEQFF.

This clone was counted a single time. The genes are TRBV6-5 and TRBJ2-7; a weak D match, TRBD1 (6 bases). V was trimmed by 6 bases and J by 7 bases, leaving 22 bases between them. The CDR3 consists of 15 residues. The V gene's germline CDR1 is MNHEY and CDR2 SVGAGI. The CDR3, as DNA: TGTGCCAGCAGACCTCGGACAGCACCCGACGGGGAGCAGTACTTC. It is translated as CASRPRTAPDGEQYF.

The genes are TRBV7-9 and TRBJ1-4; 8 bases are a match to TRBD1. Germline lookup yields CDR1 SEHNR and CDR2 FQNEAQ (reference sequence). V shed 4 bases and J 5 bases; nucleotides not matched to a gene: 3. The CDR3 runs 14 residues. CDR3 coding DNA: TGTGCCAGCAGCTCCGACAGGGGAAATGAAAAACTGTTTTTT. As protein: CASSSDRGNEKLFF.

This clone occurred a few times. For the CDR3, the DNA is TGTGCCAGCAGTTTTGACACGCGCACAGATACGCAGTATTTT. Protein: CASSFDTRTDTQYF. The chain joins TRBV28 to TRBJ2-3, with D unresolved. Between the trimmed V and J ends, which lost 3 bases and 1 base, there was a span of 8 bases. The V gene's germline CDR1 is MDHEN and CDR2 SYDVKM. The CDR3 runs to 14 residues.

This sequence joins TRBV7-2 and TRBJ2-3; possibly TRBD2 for D (5 bases). The V and J ends lost 0 bases and 5 bases respectively, with 6 bases between them. CDR1 is SGHTA and CDR2 is FQGNSA in the germline V gene. The CDR3 loop spans 13 amino acids. The CDR3 protein is CASSLAAGDTQYF. The CDR3 nucleotides read TGTGCCAGCAGCTTAGCGGCGGGAGATACGCAGTATTTT.

Within the sample, this clone is medium-sized (0.01 to 0.1%). The chain couples TRBV4-1 to TRBJ2-7; the D is unclear. The CDR3 sequence is 14 residues long. The V gene's germline CDR1 is MGHRA and CDR2 YSYEKL. V gave up 6 bases and J gave up 5 bases, with 17 bases separating them. Here the CDR3 reads CASRRGPGVDEQYF. CDR3 in DNA: TGCGCCAGCAGACGTGGGCCCGGCGTGGACGAGCAGTACTTC.

The chain couples TRBV2 to TRBJ1-1, with D uncertain. Germline lookup yields CDR1 SNHLY and CDR2 FYNNEI. The CDR3 length is 14 residues. Trimming cost V 6 bases and J 4 bases, with 15 bases left between them. CDR3 in DNA: TGTGCCAGCAGCCCACCCCTTTTGAGCACTGAAGCTTTCTTT. Protein sequence: CASSPPLLSTEAFF.